One and the same sample provided the 14 T cell receptor beta chains below, sequenced in a study of cytomegalovirus exposure and HLA in healthy donors. 60 Vbeta and 13 Jbeta primers were used in PCR. Profiling relied on immunoSEQ multiplex PCR, and the TCRdb table lists in-frame clones only, not all of them. Here the sample spans 90,000 to 120,000 clones, roughly 70% being singletons. Sequencing was done on a sample of PBMCs. Receptors were obtained from a man aged 35-49 years in good health and CMV-seropositive.

The chain has TRBV7-9 and TRBJ2-7; 7 bases are a match to TRBD1. This CDR3 region has 14 residues. In germline, CDR1 is SEHNR, CDR2 FQNEAQ (reference sequence). V was pared by 8 bases and J by 3 bases, with 10 bases of the junction left unmatched. This CDR3 is CASGSTGMIYEQYV. CDR3 nucleotide sequence: TGTGCCAGCGGTTCGACAGGGATGATCTACGAGCAGTACGTC.

The chain has TRBV19 and TRBJ1-2; D possibly corresponds to TRBD1 (6 bases). The CDR3 has 14 residues. With 3 bases removed from V and 1 base from J, the gap between germline ends came to 9 bases. CDR1 is LNHDA and CDR2 is SQIVND in the germline V gene (reference sequence). CDR3 DNA sequence: TGTGCCAGTAGTATCGGACAGAATAACTATGGCTACACCTTC. Its protein product is CASSIGQNNYGYTF. Full variable domain (outside the CDR3, taken from reference TRBV19 and TRBJ1-2): DGGITQSPKYLFRKEGQNVTLSCEQNLNHDAMYWYRQDPGQGLRLIYYSQIVNDFQKGDIAEGYSVSREKKESFPLTVTSAQKNPTAFYLCASSIGQNNYGYTFGSGTRLTVV.

The gene calls are TRBV9 and TRBJ1-3; the D gene is possibly TRBD1 (5 bases). The CDR3 runs to 12 residues. V lost 3 bases, J lost 4 bases, and 5 bases lay in between. Germline CDR1 reads SGDLS; CDR2 reads YYNGEE. CDR3 nucleotides: TGTGCCAGCAGCGGACAGGGAAACACCATATATTTT. Protein sequence: CASSGQGNTIYF.

The J gene is TRBJ2-3, the V gene TRBV18, with D possibly matching TRBD1 (5 bases). This CDR3 region has 15 residues. Looked up from germline, CDR1 is KGHSH and CDR2 is LQKENI. Trimming removed 2 bases from V and 5 bases from J, with 14 bases in between. CDR3 in DNA: TGTGCCAGCTCACCAGCCAGGGCCGGTGGAGATACGCAGTATTTT. This translates into CASSPARAGGDTQYF.

This clone was seen only once. J is TRBJ1-2 and V is TRBV5-4; a possible D gene is TRBD1 (5 bases). Germline V gives CDR1 SGHNT, CDR2 YYREEE (reference sequence). V lost 4 bases to trimming and J lost 1 base, with 17 bases between them. This CDR3 comprises 16 residues. CDR3 in DNA: TGTGCCAGCAGCGACGGGACTCCGCGAGATAACTATGGCTACACCTTC. Translated: CASSDGTPRDNYGYTF.

The chain links TRBV19 to TRBJ2-4, with D hard to call. The CDR3 spans 11 residues. The germline V gene encodes CDR1 LNHDA and CDR2 SQIVND (reference sequence). Trimming removed 3 bases from V and 7 bases from J, with 4 bases in between. Written as DNA, the CDR3 is TGTGCCAGTAGTATGGGCAACATTCAGTACTTC. As protein: CASSMGNIQYF.

This clone was observed a few times. The same CDR3 can be traced to other DNA sequences in this sample. The genes are TRBV7-9 and TRBJ1-5; no clear D. CDR1 and CDR2 (germline): SEHNR, FQNEAQ (reference sequence). The CDR3 runs to 13 residues. The V and J ends lost 2 bases and 4 bases respectively, with 6 bases between them. The CDR3 here is CASSLNSNQPQHF. The CDR3 coding sequence is TGTGCCAGCAGCTTAAACAGTAATCAGCCCCAGCATTTT.

V and J are TRBV5-1 and TRBJ2-5; 8 positions agree with TRBD2. The junction had 6 bases not matched to a gene; V was cut back by 0 bases and J by 5 bases. Per the germline V gene, CDR1 is SGHRS and CDR2 is YFSETQ. The CDR3 totals 15 residues. CDR3 protein: CASSLAGGDGETQYF. The CDR3, as DNA: TGCGCCAGCAGCTTGGCCGGGGGGGATGGGGAGACCCAGTACTTC.

CDR3 bases: TGCGCCAGCAGCCTAACTAGCGGGGCTAACTATGGCTACACCTTC. Residues: CASSLTSGANYGYTF. The chain recombines TRBV5-1 with TRBJ1-2; the D is unclear. Germline CDR1 is SGHRS and CDR2 is YFSETQ. The V end lost 4 bases, the J end lost 0 bases, and 13 bases lay between the germline ends. The length of the CDR3 is 15 residues.

The J gene is TRBJ2-1, the V gene TRBV13; a possible D gene is TRBD2 (6 bases). Trimming stripped 5 bases from V and 8 bases from J, with 22 bases between. CDR1 is PRHDT and CDR2 is FYEKMQ in the germline V gene (reference sequence). The CDR3 loop spans 16 amino acids. The CDR3 here is CASSPRLAPGVDEQFF. The CDR3 DNA reads TGTGCCAGCAGCCCCCGACTTGCTCCGGGAGTCGATGAGCAGTTCTTC. Based on the CDR3 plus reference TRBV13 and TRBJ2-1, the full variable domain is AAGVIQSPRHLIKEKRETATLKCYPIPRHDTVYWYQQGPGQDPQFLISFYEKMQSDKGSIPDRFSAQQFSDYHSELNMSSLELGDSALYFCASSPRLAPGVDEQFFGPGTRLTVL.

The rearrangement links TRBV11-3 to TRBJ2-1, with 10 bases that match TRBD2. Germline lookup yields CDR1 SGHNT and CDR2 YENEEA. V trimming: 1 base; J trimming: 4 bases; junction bases outside the gene matches: 7. The CDR3 is 17 residues long. DNA of the CDR3: TGTGCCAGCAGCTTAGGGATGGCTAGCGGGGGATACAATGAGCAGTTCTTC. This gives the protein CASSLGMASGGYNEQFF.

The chain carries TRBV27 and TRBJ2-7; a weak D match, TRBD1 (5 bases). V was trimmed by 3 bases and J by 5 bases, leaving 11 bases between them. Per germline, CDR1 MNHEY and CDR2 SMNVEV (reference sequence). This CDR3 comprises 13 residues. CDR3 sequence (DNA): TGTGCCAGCAGTTTTTCAGGGCCCAACGAGCAGTACTTC. It specifies CASSFSGPNEQYF.

This clone was found once. The chain joins TRBV5-4 to TRBJ2-5, with 7 bases lining up with TRBD2. The trim removed 1 base at V and 2 bases at J, leaving 5 bases unmatched. CDR3 size: 15 residues. Germline assignment: CDR1 SGHNT and CDR2 YYREEE (reference sequence). The CDR3 reads CASSLSLAVQETQYF. The CDR3 DNA is TGTGCCAGCAGCTTGAGTCTAGCGGTTCAAGAGACCCAGTACTTC.

In its sample, this clone was seen a few times. The chain has TRBV18 and TRBJ2-7; D is uncertain. CDR1 is KGHSH and CDR2 is LQKENI in the germline V gene. The CDR3 has 13 residues. V was pared by 3 bases and J by 1 base, with 7 bases between. The chain's CDR3 is CASSPEFSYEQYV. CDR3 bases: TGTGCCAGCTCACCGGAGTTTTCCTACGAGCAGTACGTC.